These 27 T cell receptor beta chains originate from one sample sequenced in a study of cytomegalovirus exposure and HLA in healthy donors. The study ran its PCR with 60 Vbeta and 13 Jbeta primers. Method: immunoSEQ multiplex PCR; TCRdb's copy keeps in-frame clones and lacks some. This sample has tens of thousands of clones, with about 79% found just once. The sequencing sample was made of PBMCs. The receptor set was obtained from a man aged 35 to 55 in good health and CMV-seronegative.

This clone came up once. V is TRBV30 and J is TRBJ2-6, with D perhaps TRBD1 (5 bases). This CDR3 contains 15 residues. Germline CDR1 and CDR2: GTSNPN and SVGIG (reference sequence). V was pared by 3 bases and J by 2 bases, with 11 bases between. The DNA for the CDR3 is TGTGCCTGGAGGGATCAGGGTGCTGGGGCCAACGTCCTGACTTTC. Its protein product is CAWRDQGAGANVLTF.

The chain's CDR3 is CASSIKYRDRVLNYGYTF. CDR3 coding DNA: TGTGCCAGCAGCATCAAGTACCGGGACAGGGTCCTCAATTATGGCTACACCTTC. This chain joins TRBV5-5 and TRBJ1-2; TRBD1 matches at 9 bases. The germline V gene has CDR1 SGHKS and CDR2 YYEKEE (reference sequence). This CDR3 region has 18 residues. After removal of 4 bases from V and 5 bases from J, the junction contained 18 bases not matched to a gene.

The sample holds a few counts of this clone. The rearrangement uses TRBV7-9 and TRBJ2-6; no reliable D call. Trimming shortened V by 5 bases and J by 2 bases, and 10 bases separated the two germline ends. The CDR3 has 15 amino acids. Germline CDR1 and CDR2: SEHNR and FQNEAQ (reference sequence). CDR3 loop: CASSPNGPGANVLTF. In nucleotides, the CDR3 is TGTGCCAGCAGCCCAAATGGGCCTGGGGCCAACGTCCTGACTTTC.

Here the CDR3 DNA reads TGTGCCAGCAGTGAACTCCTAGCCTCCGGGGAGCTGTTTTTT. Residues: CASSELLASGELFF. The gene calls are TRBV6-1 and TRBJ2-2; weak D call: TRBD2 (5 bases). Germline CDR1 MNHNS, CDR2 SASEGT. Trimming removed 2 bases at V and 6 bases at J, with 10 bases between. The CDR3 runs to 14 residues.

This chain links TRBV6-4 with TRBJ2-3; 13 bases are shared with TRBD2. The trim removed 6 bases at V and 4 bases at J, leaving 4 bases unmatched. CDR1 is MRHNA and CDR2 is SNTAGT in the germline V gene. CDR3 size: 15 residues. This CDR3 is CASSRTSGGPDTQYF. CDR3 DNA sequence: TGTGCCAGCAGCCGGACTAGCGGGGGTCCAGATACGCAGTATTTT.

The V gene is TRBV5-1, the J gene TRBJ2-7; perhaps TRBD1 as D (5 bases). Looked up from germline, CDR1 is SGHRS and CDR2 is YFSETQ. This CDR3 comprises 12 residues. With 2 bases removed from V and 5 bases from J, the gap between germline ends came to 8 bases. As DNA, the CDR3 is TGCGCCAGCAGCTTCTCAGGGAACGAGCAGTACTTC. It yields the protein CASSFSGNEQYF.

The sample holds a few counts of this clone. The genes are TRBV13 and TRBJ2-1, with 13 bases that match TRBD2. CDR3 length: 15 amino acids. With V trimmed by 6 bases and J by 5 bases, 4 bases remained unmatched. The germline CDR1 and CDR2 sequences are PRHDT and FYEKMQ (reference sequence). The CDR3 loop is CASRLLAGGHNEQFF. The CDR3 DNA follows: TGTGCCAGCAGACTACTAGCGGGGGGGCACAATGAGCAGTTCTTC.

For the CDR3, the DNA is TGTGCCAGCAGCACCGGGACAGGGGATTCACCCCTCCACTTT. Its protein is CASSTGTGDSPLHF. The chain joins TRBV6-5 to TRBJ1-6; TRBD1 agrees at 10 bases. V was pared by 6 bases and J by 8 bases, with 4 bases of the junction left unmatched. Germline V lookup: CDR1 MNHEY, CDR2 SVGAGI. CDR3 size: 14 residues.

J is TRBJ1-1 and V is TRBV29-1; 8 bases are shared with TRBD1. Germline CDR1 and CDR2: SQVTM and ANQGSEA. Trimming cost V 7 bases and J 5 bases; bases outside gene matches: 3. The CDR3 has 11 amino acids. The CDR3 region has the DNA TGCAGCGGTAACAGGGGGACTGAAGCTTTCTTT. Translating it yields CSGNRGTEAFF.

The chain carries TRBV2 and TRBJ2-7; 9 nucleotides agree with TRBD1. V was pared by 6 bases and J by 4 bases, with 4 bases of the junction left unmatched. The CDR3 is 13 residues long. Germline assignment: CDR1 SNHLY and CDR2 FYNNEI. CDR3 amino acids: CASRGQGKYEQYV. The CDR3 bases are TGTGCCAGCAGGGGACAGGGCAAATACGAGCAGTACGTC.

The rearrangement joins TRBV5-4 to TRBJ1-2, with TRBD1 matching 7 bases. Germline V gene lookup returns CDR1 SGHNT and CDR2 YYREEE (reference sequence). V lost 2 bases, J lost 6 bases, and 10 bases stayed unmatched. The CDR3 length is 15 residues. Written as DNA, the CDR3 is TGTGCCAGCAGCTTACTAATTACAGGGGCCGATGGCTACACCTTC. Translation gives CASSLLITGADGYTF.

This clone was seen only a few times. This chain links TRBV7-2 with TRBJ2-7; 10 nucleotides match TRBD2. Germline V lookup: CDR1 SGHTA, CDR2 FQGNSA. This CDR3 region has 16 residues. Unmatched junction bases numbered 10, after V lost 5 bases and J lost 3 bases. This chain's CDR3 is CASSEWESGGDYEQYF. CDR3 nucleotide sequence: TGTGCCAGCAGCGAGTGGGAGAGCGGGGGGGACTACGAGCAGTACTTC.

V usage is TRBV10-3 and J usage is TRBJ1-5; D is perhaps TRBD1 (5 bases). Germline V lookup: CDR1 ENHRY, CDR2 SYGVKD. The CDR3 runs to 15 residues. Between the trimmed V and J ends, which lost 6 bases and 4 bases, there was a span of 16 bases. CDR3 nucleotide sequence: TGTGCCATCAGCCCCCAGGGCAGAGGAAATCAGCCCCAGCATTTT. It encodes CAISPQGRGNQPQHF.

The chain employs TRBV30 and TRBJ2-2, with D hard to call. The germline V gene encodes CDR1 GTSNPN and CDR2 SVGIG (reference sequence). The CDR3 sequence is 13 residues long. Trimming removed 5 bases from V and 5 bases from J, with 12 bases in between. The CDR3 sequence: CAWLPRRTGELFF. Written as DNA, the CDR3 is TGTGCCTGGCTCCCACGTCGGACCGGGGAGCTGTTTTTT.

V usage is TRBV7-3 and J usage is TRBJ2-1; possibly TRBD1 for D (6 bases). This CDR3 contains 15 residues. Germline loops: CDR1 SGHTA, CDR2 FQGTGA. Trimming removed 0 bases at V and 3 bases at J, with 9 bases between. The CDR3 protein is CASSLTGDIYNEQFF. The CDR3 nucleotides read TGTGCCAGCAGCTTAACTGGGGACATCTACAATGAGCAGTTCTTC. Looking up the rest from reference TRBV7-3 and TRBJ2-1 gives the full variable domain: GAGVSQTPSNKVTEKGKYVELRCDPISGHTALYWYRQSLGQGPEFLIYFQGTGAADDSGLPNDRFFAVRPEGSVSTLKIQRTERGDSAVYLCASSLTGDIYNEQFFGPGTRLTVL.

This sequence joins TRBV7-6 and TRBJ2-5; TRBD1 matches 7 bases. V gave up 1 base and J gave up 1 base; unmatched junction bases: 3. Germline loops: CDR1 SGHVS, CDR2 FNYEAQ. This CDR3 has 15 amino acids. The CDR3 nucleotides read TGTGCCAGCAGCTTAGTTCGGACAGGCCAAGAGACCCAGTACTTC. Protein: CASSLVRTGQETQYF.

CDR3 nucleotide sequence: TGTGCCAGTAGTCAGAACAGGGGGCCTTTCCTCTACGAGCAGTACGTC. Protein product: CASSQNRGPFLYEQYV. V is TRBV19 and J is TRBJ2-7; 9 nucleotides line up with TRBD1. The germline V gene encodes CDR1 LNHDA and CDR2 SQIVND (reference sequence). V shed 5 bases and J 3 bases; nucleotides not matched to a gene: 11. CDR3 size: 16 residues.

V usage is TRBV27 and J usage is TRBJ2-2; D possibly corresponds to TRBD1 (5 bases). This CDR3 contains 13 residues. The germline gives CDR1 MNHEY, CDR2 SMNVEV (reference sequence). Trimming removed 9 bases from V and 1 base from J, with 9 bases in between. The CDR3 region is CARGHLNTGELFF. The CDR3 DNA reads as TGTGCCAGAGGACACTTGAACACCGGGGAGCTGTTTTTT.

The V gene is TRBV18, the J gene TRBJ1-1, with 7 bases lining up with TRBD1. Trimming removed 3 bases from V and 2 bases from J; junction bases left unmatched: 18. CDR3 length equals 19 residues. Germline assignment: CDR1 KGHSH and CDR2 LQKENI. The CDR3 DNA reads as TGTGCCAGCTCACCCCTCCCCGGGACAGCCGAAAAAGACAACACTGAAGCTTTCTTT. Amino acids: CASSPLPGTAEKDNTEAFF.

The chain joins TRBV28 to TRBJ1-3; D is uncertain. The CDR3 totals 14 residues. The V end lost 8 bases, the J end lost 0 bases, and 11 bases lay between the germline ends. Germline V gene lookup returns CDR1 MDHEN and CDR2 SYDVKM. CDR3 in amino acids: CASAGAASGNTIYF. The CDR3 DNA sequence: TGTGCCAGCGCGGGAGCGGCCTCTGGAAACACCATATATTTT.

The genes are TRBV7-9 and TRBJ2-3, with 7 bases that match TRBD2. This CDR3 spans 15 amino acids. Trimming took 5 bases from V and 3 from J; bases not matched to a gene: 8. Germline V gene sequence: CDR1 SEHNR, CDR2 FQNEAQ (reference sequence). For the CDR3, the DNA is TGTGCCAGCAGCATCACTAGCGACCCTACAGATACGCAGTATTTT. Its translation: CASSITSDPTDTQYF.

The chain is built from TRBV7-3 and TRBJ2-1, with TRBD2 matching over 12 bases. The germline CDR1 and CDR2 sequences are SGHTA and FQGTGA. There are 17 residues in the CDR3. J was trimmed by 8 bases and V by 0 bases; bases with no gene match: 8. The chain's CDR3 is CASSLTMASGGVYEQFF. CDR3 nucleotide sequence: TGTGCCAGCAGCTTAACGATGGCTAGCGGGGGGGTGTATGAGCAGTTCTTC.

The genes are TRBV18 and TRBJ2-7; 9 nucleotides agree with TRBD1. The length of the CDR3 is 13 residues. Looked up from germline, CDR1 is KGHSH and CDR2 is LQKENI. V lost 5 bases and J lost 5; bases outside the gene matches: 4. CDR3 nucleotides: TGTGCCAGCTCATCAGGGACAGGGCACGAGCAGTACGTC. Its translation is CASSSGTGHEQYV.

Notes on this clone: A junction boundary mismatches the germline segment, possibly from a read error. The rearrangement links TRBV4-1 to TRBJ1-4; a weak D match, TRBD1 (5 bases). The CDR3 spans 18 residues. Per germline, CDR1 MGHRA and CDR2 YSYEKL. CDR3 protein: CASTQSASGDSRGEKLFF. In DNA, the CDR3 is TGCGCCAGCACCCAATCAGCTTCCGGGGACTCCCGCGGTGAAAAACTGTTTTTT.

This CDR3 reads CASSFRQGGGTDTQYF. CDR3 DNA: TGTGCCAGCAGCTTCCGACAGGGGGGAGGCACAGATACGCAGTATTTT. This chain connects TRBV7-2 to TRBJ2-3, with TRBD1 identical over 9 bases. With 3 bases clipped from V and 1 base from J, the junction kept 5 bases outside the gene matches. Germline lookup yields CDR1 SGHTA and CDR2 FQGNSA. The CDR3 loop spans 16 amino acids. Supplemented by reference TRBV7-2 and TRBJ2-3, the full variable domain reads GAGVSQSPSNKVTEKGKDVELRCDPISGHTALYWYRQSLGQGLEFLIYFQGNSAPDKSGLPSDRFSAERTGGSVSTLTIQRTQQEDSAVYLCASSFRQGGGTDTQYFGPGTRLTVL.

The rearrangement uses TRBV5-6 and TRBJ1-2; the D gene is possibly TRBD1 (5 bases). CDR1 is SGHDT and CDR2 is YYEEEE in the germline V gene. V was clipped by 0 bases and J by 6 bases, with 21 bases between them. The CDR3 consists of 17 residues. CDR3 sequence: CASSLGAVGRAGDGYTF. The CDR3 region has the DNA TGTGCCAGCAGCTTGGGGGCGGTCGGCAGGGCGGGAGATGGCTACACCTTC.

The chain couples TRBV30 to TRBJ2-5; TRBD1 aligns across 9 bases. J was trimmed by 1 base and V by 1 base; bases with no gene match: 13. Germline assignment: CDR1 GTSNPN and CDR2 SVGIG (reference sequence). This CDR3 is built from 18 residues. In DNA, the CDR3 is TGTGCCTGGAGTGCCCCACCGCCGGGACAGGGCCTCCAAGAGACCCAGTACTTC. It translates to CAWSAPPPGQGLQETQYF.